The following is a T cell receptor beta chain sequence with its context. These data originate in a study of CD8+ T cells in alopecia areata. As for treatment: oral pan-JAK inhibitor, 5-10 mg twice daily. The authors extracted RNA and reverse transcribed it into cDNA as the sequencing template. Clones were sequenced by immunoSEQ multiplex PCR, and TCRdb holds only the in-frame ones, with some missing. The sample holds 200,000 or so clones, roughly 44% seen once. This receptor was taken from a human donor with alopecia areata. The sample in question was CD4+ T cells sorted from blood, obtained at approximately week 36, from a patient treated with tofacitinib.

CDR3 amino acids: CASSLSLGQYF. The CDR3 DNA sequence: TGTGCCAGCAGCTTATCTCTGGGCCAGTACTTC. This chain links TRBV7-9 with TRBJ2-7; D call uncertain. The CDR3 is made up of 11 amino acids. The V end was cut by 2 bases, the J end by 10 bases, with 9 bases between. CDR1 is SEHNR and CDR2 is FQNEAQ in the germline V gene (reference sequence). Drawing the rest from reference TRBV7-9 and TRBJ2-7, the complete variable domain is DTGVSQNPRHKITKRGQNVTFRCDPISEHNRLYWYRQTLGQGPEFLTYFQNEAQLEKSRLLSDRFSAERPKGSFSTLEIQRTEQGDSAMYLCASSLSLGQYFGPGTRLTVT.